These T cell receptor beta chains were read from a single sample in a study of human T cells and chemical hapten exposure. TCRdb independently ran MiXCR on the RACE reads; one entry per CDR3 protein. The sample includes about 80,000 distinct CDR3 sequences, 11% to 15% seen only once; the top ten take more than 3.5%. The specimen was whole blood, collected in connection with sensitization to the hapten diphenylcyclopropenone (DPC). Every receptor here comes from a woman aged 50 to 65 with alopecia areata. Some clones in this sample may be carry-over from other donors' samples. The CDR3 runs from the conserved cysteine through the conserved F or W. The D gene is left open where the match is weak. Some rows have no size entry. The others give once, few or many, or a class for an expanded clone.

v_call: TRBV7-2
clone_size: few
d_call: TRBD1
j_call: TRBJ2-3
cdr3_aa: CASSSGQAADTQYF
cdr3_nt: TGTGCCAGCAGCTCGGGACAGGCGGCAGATACGCAGTATTTT

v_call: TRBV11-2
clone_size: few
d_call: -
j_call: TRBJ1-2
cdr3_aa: CASSQLKGAGFDGYTF
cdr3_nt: TGTGCCAGCAGCCAGTTGAAGGGCGCGGGATTTGATGGCTACACCTTC

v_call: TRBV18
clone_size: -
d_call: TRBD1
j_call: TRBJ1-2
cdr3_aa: CASSPSGTGGGYNYGYTF
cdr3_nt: TGTGCCAGCTCACCATCCGGGACAGGAGGTGGATACAACTATGGCTACACCTTC

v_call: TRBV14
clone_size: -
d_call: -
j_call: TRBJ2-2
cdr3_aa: CASSHQPANTGELFF
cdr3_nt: TGTGCCAGCAGCCATCAACCAGCGAACACCGGGGAGCTGTTTTTT

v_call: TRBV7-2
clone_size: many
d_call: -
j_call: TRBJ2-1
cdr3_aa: CASSSRDFNNEQFF
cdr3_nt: TGTGCCAGCAGCTCCCGGGACTTCAATAATGAGCAGTTCTTC

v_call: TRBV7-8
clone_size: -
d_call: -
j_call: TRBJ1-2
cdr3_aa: CASSLGTHGYTF
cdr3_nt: TGTGCCAGCAGCTTAGGGACTCATGGCTACACCTTC

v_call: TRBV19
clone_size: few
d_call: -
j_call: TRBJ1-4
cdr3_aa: CASSIGGTEKLFF
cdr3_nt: TGTGCCAGTAGTATCGGTGGAACTGAAAAACTGTTTTTT

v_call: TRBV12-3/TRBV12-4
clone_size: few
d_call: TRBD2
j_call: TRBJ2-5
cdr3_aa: CASILGGRAGETQYF
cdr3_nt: TGTGCCAGCATCCTCGGGGGGAGGGCCGGTGAGACCCAGTACTTC

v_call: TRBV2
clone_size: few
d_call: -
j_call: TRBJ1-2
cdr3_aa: CASSDMLAGLYGYTF
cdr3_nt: TGTGCCAGCAGTGATATGCTAGCAGGACTCTATGGCTACACCTTC

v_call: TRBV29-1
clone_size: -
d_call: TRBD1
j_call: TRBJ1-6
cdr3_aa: CSVKTGRSPLHF
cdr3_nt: TGCAGCGTTAAGACAGGGCGGTCACCCCTCCACTTT

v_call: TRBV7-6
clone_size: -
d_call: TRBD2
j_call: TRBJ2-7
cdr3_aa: CASSSQIGTSLSYEQYF
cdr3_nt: TGTGCCAGCAGCTCCCAAATCGGGACTAGCTTATCCTACGAGCAGTACTTC

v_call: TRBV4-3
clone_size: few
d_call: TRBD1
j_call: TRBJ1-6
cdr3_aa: CASSQGDRGTHNSPLHF
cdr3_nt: TGCGCCAGCAGCCAAGGGGACAGGGGCACCCATAATTCACCCCTCCACTTT

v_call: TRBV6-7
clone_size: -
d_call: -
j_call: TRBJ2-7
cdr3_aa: CASKLRGIIYEQYF
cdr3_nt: TGTGCCAGCAAGTTACGGGGGATTATCTACGAGCAGTACTTC

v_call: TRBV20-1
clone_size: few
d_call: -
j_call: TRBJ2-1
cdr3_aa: CSARSGGKGDEQFF
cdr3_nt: TGCAGTGCTAGGTCAGGAGGGAAGGGAGATGAGCAGTTCTTC

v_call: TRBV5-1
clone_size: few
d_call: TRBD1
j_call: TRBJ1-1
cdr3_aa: CASSGTGGSALNTEAFF
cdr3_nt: TGCGCCAGCAGCGGGACAGGGGGCTCCGCCCTGAACACTGAAGCTTTCTTT

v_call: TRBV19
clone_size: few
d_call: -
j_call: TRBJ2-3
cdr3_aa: CASSIQGTDTQYF
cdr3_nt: TGTGCCAGTAGTATCCAGGGCACAGATACGCAGTATTTT

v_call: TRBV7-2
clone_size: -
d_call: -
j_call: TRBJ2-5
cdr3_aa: CASSALSETQYF
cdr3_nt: TGTGCCAGCAGCGCTCTTTCAGAGACCCAGTACTTC

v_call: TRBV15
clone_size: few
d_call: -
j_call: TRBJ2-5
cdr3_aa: CATSRGGWETQYF
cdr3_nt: TGTGCCACCAGCAGAGGGGGGTGGGAGACCCAGTACTTC

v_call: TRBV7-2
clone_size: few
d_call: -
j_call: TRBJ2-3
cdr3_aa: CASSLVAKVLADTQYF
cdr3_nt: TGTGCCAGCAGCTTAGTAGCGAAGGTGCTCGCAGATACGCAGTATTTT

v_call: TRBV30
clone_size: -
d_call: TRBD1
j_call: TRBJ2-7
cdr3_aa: CAWRKGQGAYEQYF
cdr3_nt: TGTGCCTGGAGGAAAGGACAGGGTGCCTACGAGCAGTACTTC

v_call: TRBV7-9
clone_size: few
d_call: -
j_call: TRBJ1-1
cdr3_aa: CVVWRMNTEAFF
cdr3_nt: TGTGTCGTTTGGCGGATGAACACTGAAGCTTTCTTT

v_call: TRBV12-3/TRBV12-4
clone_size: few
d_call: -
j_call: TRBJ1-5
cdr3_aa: CASSLQAAQPQHF
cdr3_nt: TGTGCCAGCAGTTTACAGGCAGCTCAGCCCCAGCATTTT

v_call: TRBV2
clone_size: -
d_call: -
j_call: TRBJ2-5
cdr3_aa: CASSVGRQETQYF
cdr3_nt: TGTGCCAGCAGTGTTGGCAGACAAGAGACCCAGTACTTC

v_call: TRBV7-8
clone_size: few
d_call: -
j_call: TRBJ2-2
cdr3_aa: CASSFFPPRAGGRNGELFF
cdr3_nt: TGTGCCAGCAGCTTTTTTCCACCTAGGGCAGGTGGTCGTAACGGGGAGCTGTTTTTT

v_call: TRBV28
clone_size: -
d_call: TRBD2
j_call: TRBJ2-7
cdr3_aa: CASSFRASGRDEQYF
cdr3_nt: TGTGCCAGCAGTTTTCGGGCTAGCGGGAGGGACGAGCAGTACTTC

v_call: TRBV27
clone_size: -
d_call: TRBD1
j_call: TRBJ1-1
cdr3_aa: CASSPGQGASSNTEAFF
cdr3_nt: TGTGCCAGCAGTCCGGGACAGGGGGCGTCCTCGAACACTGAAGCTTTCTTT

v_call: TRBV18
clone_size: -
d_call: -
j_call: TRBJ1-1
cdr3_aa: CASSPRSEENTEAFF
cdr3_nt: TGTGCCAGCTCACCTAGGTCAGAGGAAAACACTGAAGCTTTCTTT

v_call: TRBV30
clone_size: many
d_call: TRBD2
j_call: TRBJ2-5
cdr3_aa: CAWGRASGRIGETQYF
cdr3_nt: TGTGCCTGGGGCCGGGCTAGCGGGAGAATCGGAGAGACCCAGTACTTC

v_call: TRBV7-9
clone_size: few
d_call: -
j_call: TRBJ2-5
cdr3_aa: CASNPSQGIETQYF
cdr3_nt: TGTGCCAGCAACCCGTCCCAGGGTATAGAGACCCAGTACTTC

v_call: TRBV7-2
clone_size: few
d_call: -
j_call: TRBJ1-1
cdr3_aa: CASSLDPWENTEAFF
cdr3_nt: TGTGCCAGCAGCTTAGATCCGTGGGAGAACACTGAAGCTTTCTTT

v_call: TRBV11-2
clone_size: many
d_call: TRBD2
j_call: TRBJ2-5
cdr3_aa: CASSLWGVGTSGQETQYF
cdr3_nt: TGTGCCAGCAGCTTGTGGGGCGTGGGGACTAGCGGACAAGAGACCCAGTACTTC

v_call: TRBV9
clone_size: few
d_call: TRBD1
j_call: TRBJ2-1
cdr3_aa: CASSGGQYNEQFF
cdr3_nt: TGTGCCAGCAGCGGGGGACAGTACAATGAGCAGTTCTTC

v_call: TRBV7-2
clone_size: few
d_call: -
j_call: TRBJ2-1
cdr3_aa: CASSLSPRGGASYNEQFF
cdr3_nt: TGTGCCAGCAGCTTATCCCCCCGAGGTGGGGCCTCCTACAATGAGCAGTTCTTC

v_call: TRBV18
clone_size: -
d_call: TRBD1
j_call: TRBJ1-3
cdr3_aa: CASSTDRGSGNTIYF
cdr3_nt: TGTGCCAGCTCAACAGACAGGGGGTCCGGAAACACCATATATTTT

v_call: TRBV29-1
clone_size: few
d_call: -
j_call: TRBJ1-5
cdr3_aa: CSVRTDSNQPQHF
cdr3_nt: TGCAGCGTTCGGACGGATAGCAATCAGCCCCAGCATTTT

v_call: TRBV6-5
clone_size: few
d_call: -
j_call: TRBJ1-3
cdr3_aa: CASAGSFSGNTIYF
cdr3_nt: TGTGCCAGCGCAGGGAGCTTCTCTGGAAACACCATATATTTT

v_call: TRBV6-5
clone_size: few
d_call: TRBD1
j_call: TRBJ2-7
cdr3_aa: CASSHRRQGAPYEQYF
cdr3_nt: TGTGCCAGCAGTCACAGGAGACAGGGGGCCCCCTACGAGCAGTACTTC

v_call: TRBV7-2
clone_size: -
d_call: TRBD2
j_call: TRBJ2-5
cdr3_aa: CASSLNQLTSGGRAETQYF
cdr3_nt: TGTGCCAGCAGCCTCAACCAACTAACTAGCGGGGGTAGGGCAGAGACCCAGTACTTC

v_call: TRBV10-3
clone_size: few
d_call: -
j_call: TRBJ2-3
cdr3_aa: CAISDRASTDTQYF
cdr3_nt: TGTGCCATCAGTGATCGGGCGAGCACAGATACGCAGTATTTT

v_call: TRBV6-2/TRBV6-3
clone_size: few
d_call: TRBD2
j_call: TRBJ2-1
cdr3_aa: CASSYLAGGYNEQFF
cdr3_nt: TGTGCCAGCAGTTACTTAGCGGGAGGGTACAATGAGCAGTTCTTC

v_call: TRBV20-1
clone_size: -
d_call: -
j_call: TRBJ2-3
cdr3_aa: CSANSASSDTQYF
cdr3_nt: TGCAGTGCTAATTCGGCCAGCTCAGATACGCAGTATTTT

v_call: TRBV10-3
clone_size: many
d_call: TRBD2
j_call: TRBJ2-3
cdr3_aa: CAISESGLADTDTQYF
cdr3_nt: TGTGCCATCAGTGAGTCGGGACTAGCGGACACAGATACGCAGTATTTT

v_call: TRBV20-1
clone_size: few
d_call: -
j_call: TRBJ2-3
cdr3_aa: CSARPDGGIPARTDTQYF
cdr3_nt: TGCAGTGCTAGACCGGACGGCGGGATCCCCGCCCGCACAGATACGCAGTATTTT

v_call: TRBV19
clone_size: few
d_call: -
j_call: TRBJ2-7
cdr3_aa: CASTDPLGGEQYF
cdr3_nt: TGTGCCAGTACCGACCCGCTTGGAGGCGAGCAGTACTTC

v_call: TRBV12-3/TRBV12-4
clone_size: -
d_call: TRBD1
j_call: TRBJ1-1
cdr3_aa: CASSYNRGSEAFF
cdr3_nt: TGTGCCAGCAGCTACAACAGGGGGAGTGAAGCTTTCTTT

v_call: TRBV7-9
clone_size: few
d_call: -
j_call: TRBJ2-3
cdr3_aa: CASSLGSTNGGTQYF
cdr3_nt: TGTGCCAGCAGCTTAGGGTCGACCAATGGGGGTACGCAGTATTTT

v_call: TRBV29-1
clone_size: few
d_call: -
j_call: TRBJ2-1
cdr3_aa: CSVDASSAEQFF
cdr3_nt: TGCAGCGTTGACGCTAGCAGTGCTGAGCAGTTCTTC

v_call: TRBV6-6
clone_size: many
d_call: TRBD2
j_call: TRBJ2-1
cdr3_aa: CASSIPAGGSYNEQFF
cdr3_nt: TGTGCCAGTTCAATCCCAGCGGGGGGCTCCTACAATGAGCAGTTCTTC

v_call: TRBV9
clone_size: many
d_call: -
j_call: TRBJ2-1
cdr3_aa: CASSVVPASYNEQFF
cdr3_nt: TGTGCCAGCAGCGTAGTACCAGCGTCCTACAATGAGCAGTTCTTC

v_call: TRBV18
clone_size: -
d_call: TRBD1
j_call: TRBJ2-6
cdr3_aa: CASSPGQGSSGANVLTF
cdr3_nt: TGTGCCAGCTCACCAGGACAGGGTAGCTCTGGGGCCAACGTCCTGACTTTC

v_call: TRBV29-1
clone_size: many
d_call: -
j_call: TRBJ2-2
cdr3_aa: CSVEMHTGELFF
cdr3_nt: TGCAGCGTTGAGATGCACACCGGGGAGCTGTTTTTT

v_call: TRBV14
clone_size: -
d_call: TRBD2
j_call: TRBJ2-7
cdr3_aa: CASSRGLAGGTGRSSYEQYF
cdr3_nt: TGTGCCAGCAGCCGCGGACTAGCGGGAGGAACCGGAAGAAGCTCCTACGAGCAGTACTTC

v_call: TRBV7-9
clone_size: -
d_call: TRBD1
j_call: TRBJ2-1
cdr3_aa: CASYKGADEQFF
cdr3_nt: TGTGCCAGTTACAAGGGGGCTGATGAGCAGTTCTTC

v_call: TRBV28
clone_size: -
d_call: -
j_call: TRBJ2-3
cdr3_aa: CASSSSGTIGTDTQYF
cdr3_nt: TGTGCCAGCAGCTCCTCCGGGACCATTGGCACAGATACGCAGTATTTT